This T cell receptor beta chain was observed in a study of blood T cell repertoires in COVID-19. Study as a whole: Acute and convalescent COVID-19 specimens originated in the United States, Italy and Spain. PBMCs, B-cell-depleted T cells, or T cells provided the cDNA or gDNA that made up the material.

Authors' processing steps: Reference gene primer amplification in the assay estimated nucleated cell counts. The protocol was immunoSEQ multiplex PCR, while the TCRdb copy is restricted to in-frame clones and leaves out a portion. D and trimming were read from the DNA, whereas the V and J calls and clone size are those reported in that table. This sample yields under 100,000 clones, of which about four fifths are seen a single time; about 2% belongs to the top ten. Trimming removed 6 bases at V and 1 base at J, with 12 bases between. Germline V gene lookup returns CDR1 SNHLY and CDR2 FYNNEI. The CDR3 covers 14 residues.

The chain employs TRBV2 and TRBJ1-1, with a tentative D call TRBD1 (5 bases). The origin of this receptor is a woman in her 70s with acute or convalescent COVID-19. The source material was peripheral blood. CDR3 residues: CASSLGLGNTEAFF. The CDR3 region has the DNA TGTGCCAGCAGCCTGGGGCTTGGGAACACTGAAGCTTTCTTT.